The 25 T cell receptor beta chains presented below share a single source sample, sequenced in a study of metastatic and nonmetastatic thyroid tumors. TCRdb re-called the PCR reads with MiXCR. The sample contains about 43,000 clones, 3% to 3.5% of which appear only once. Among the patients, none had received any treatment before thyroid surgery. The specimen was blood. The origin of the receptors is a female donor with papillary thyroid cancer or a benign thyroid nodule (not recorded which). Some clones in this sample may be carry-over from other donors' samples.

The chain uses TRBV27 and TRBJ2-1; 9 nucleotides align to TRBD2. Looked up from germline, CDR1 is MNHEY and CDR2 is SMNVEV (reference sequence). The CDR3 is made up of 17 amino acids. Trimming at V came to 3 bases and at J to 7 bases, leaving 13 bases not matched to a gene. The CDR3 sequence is CASSFPNGRTSVNEQFF. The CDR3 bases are TGTGCCAGCAGTTTCCCGAACGGAAGGACTAGCGTAAATGAGCAGTTCTTC.

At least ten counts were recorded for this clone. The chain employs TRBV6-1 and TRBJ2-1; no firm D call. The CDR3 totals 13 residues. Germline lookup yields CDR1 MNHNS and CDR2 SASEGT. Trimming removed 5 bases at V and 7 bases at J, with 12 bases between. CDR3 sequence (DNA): TGTGCCAGCAGTTCTCAAAGCTGGAATGAGCAGTTCTTC. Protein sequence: CASSSQSWNEQFF.

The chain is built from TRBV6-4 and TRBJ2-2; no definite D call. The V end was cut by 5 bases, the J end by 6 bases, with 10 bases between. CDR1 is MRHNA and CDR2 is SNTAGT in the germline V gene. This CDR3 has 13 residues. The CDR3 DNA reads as TGTGCCAGCAGTTCAGTTAGGGCCGGGGAGCTGTTTTTT. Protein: CASSSVRAGELFF.

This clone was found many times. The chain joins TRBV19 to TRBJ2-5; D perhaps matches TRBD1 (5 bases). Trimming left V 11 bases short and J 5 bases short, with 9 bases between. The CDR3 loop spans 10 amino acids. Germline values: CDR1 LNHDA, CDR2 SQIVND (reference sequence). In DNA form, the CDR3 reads TGTGCCGCAGGGTCCGAGACCCAGTACTTC. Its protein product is CAAGSETQYF.

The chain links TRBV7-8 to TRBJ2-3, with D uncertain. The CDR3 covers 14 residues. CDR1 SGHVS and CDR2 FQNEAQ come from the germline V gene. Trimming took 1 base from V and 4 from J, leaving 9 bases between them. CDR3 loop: CASSLVSGADTQYF. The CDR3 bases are TGTGCCAGCAGCTTAGTGTCAGGAGCAGATACGCAGTATTTT.

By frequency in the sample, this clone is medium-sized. The CDR3 region is CSAETDSPRVRTDTQYF. For the CDR3, the DNA is TGCAGTGCCGAAACGGACTCCCCAAGGGTCCGCACAGATACGCAGTATTTT. The chain links TRBV20-1 to TRBJ2-3; D is perhaps TRBD2 (5 bases). From germline, CDR1 is DFQATT and CDR2 SNEGSKA (reference sequence). V was cut by 6 bases and J by 1 base, with 23 bases left in between. The CDR3 loop spans 17 amino acids.

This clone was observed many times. CDR3 amino acids: CASSYARSGEQYF. The CDR3 bases are TGTGCCAGCAGTTACGCCCGATCAGGCGAGCAGTACTTC. This chain uses TRBV6-5 with TRBJ2-7; D uncertain. Germline loops: CDR1 MNHEY, CDR2 SVGAGI. The CDR3 runs 13 residues. Trimming cost V 2 bases and J 6 bases, with 11 bases left between them.

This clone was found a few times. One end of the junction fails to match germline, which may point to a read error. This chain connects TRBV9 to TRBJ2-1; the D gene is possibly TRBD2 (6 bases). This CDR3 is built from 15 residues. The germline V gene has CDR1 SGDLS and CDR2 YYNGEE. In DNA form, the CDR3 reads TGTGTCAGCAGAGTCGGGACTGACTCCTACAATGAGCAGTTCTTC. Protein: CVSRVGTDSYNEQFF.

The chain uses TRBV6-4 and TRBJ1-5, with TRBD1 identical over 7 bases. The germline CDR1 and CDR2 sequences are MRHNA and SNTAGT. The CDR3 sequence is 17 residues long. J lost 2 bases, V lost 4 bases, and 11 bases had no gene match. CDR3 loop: CASSAEGLGQCNQPQHF. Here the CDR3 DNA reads TGTGCCAGCAGTGCTGAGGGCCTGGGACAGTGCAATCAGCCCCAGCATTTT.

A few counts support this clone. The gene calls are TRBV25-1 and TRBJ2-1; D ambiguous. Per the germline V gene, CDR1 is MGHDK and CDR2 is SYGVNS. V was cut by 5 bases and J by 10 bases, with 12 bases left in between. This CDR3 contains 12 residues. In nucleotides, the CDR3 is TGTGCCAGCAGTCGGTGGACCGGGGAGCAGTTCTTC. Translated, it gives CASSRWTGEQFF.

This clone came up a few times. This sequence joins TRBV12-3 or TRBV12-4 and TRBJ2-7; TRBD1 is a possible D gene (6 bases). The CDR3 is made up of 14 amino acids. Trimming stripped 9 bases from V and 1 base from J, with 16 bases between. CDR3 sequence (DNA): TGTGCCAGTTCAACTGGGGACAAGTCCTACGAGCAGTACTTC. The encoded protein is CASSTGDKSYEQYF.

The CDR3 sequence is CASRTWETHSNQPQHF. For the CDR3, the DNA is TGCGCCAGCAGGACATGGGAGACCCATAGCAATCAGCCCCAGCATTTT. The chain combines TRBV10-1 with TRBJ1-5; D is unresolved. The germline CDR1 and CDR2 sequences are WNHNN and SYGVQD (reference sequence). CDR3 size: 16 residues. The germline V and J ends were trimmed by 6 bases and 0 bases, with 15 bases remaining between them.

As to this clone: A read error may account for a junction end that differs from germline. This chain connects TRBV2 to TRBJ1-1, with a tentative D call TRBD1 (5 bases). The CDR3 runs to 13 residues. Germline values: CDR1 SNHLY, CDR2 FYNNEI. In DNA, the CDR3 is TGTGCCAGCAGCCTGACAGAGAACACTGAATCTTTCTTT. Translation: CASSLTENTESFF.

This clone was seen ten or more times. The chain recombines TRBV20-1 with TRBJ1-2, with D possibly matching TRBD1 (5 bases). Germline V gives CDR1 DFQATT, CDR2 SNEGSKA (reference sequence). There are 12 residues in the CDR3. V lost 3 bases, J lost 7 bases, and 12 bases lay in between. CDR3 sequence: CSASLNGGGYTF. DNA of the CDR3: TGCAGTGCTAGTCTAAACGGGGGTGGCTACACCTTC.

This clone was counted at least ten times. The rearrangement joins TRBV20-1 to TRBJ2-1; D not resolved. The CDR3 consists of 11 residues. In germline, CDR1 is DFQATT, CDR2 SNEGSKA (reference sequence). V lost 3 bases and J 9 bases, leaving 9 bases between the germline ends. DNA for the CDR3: TGCAGTGCTAGTGATGTCGCTGAGCAGTTCTTC. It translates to CSASDVAEQFF.

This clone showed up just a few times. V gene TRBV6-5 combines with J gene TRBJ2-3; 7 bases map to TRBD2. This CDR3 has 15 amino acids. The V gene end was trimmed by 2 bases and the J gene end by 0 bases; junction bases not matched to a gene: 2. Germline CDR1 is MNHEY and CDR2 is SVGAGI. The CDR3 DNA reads TGTGCCAGCAGTTACGGGGGGGGAAGCACAGATACGCAGTATTTT. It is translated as CASSYGGGSTDTQYF.

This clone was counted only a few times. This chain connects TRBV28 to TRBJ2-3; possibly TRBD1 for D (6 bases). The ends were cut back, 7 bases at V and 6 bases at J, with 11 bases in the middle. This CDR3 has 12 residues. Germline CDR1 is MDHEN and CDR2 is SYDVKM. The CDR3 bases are TGTGCCAGCAACGGAAGGGGGGATACGCAGTATTTT. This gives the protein CASNGRGDTQYF.

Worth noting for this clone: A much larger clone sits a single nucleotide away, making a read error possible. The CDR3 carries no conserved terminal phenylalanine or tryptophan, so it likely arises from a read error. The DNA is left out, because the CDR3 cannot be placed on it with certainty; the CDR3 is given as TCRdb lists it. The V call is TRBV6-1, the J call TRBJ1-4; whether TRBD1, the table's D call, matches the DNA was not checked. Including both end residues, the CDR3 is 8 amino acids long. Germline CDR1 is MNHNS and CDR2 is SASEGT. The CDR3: CASIGDRG.

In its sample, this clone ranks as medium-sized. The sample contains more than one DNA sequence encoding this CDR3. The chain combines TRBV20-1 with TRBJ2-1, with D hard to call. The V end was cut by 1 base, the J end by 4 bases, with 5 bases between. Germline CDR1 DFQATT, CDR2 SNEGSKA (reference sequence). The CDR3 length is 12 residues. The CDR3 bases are TGCAGTGCTAGAGCCCTATACAATGAGCAGTTCTTC. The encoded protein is CSARALYNEQFF.

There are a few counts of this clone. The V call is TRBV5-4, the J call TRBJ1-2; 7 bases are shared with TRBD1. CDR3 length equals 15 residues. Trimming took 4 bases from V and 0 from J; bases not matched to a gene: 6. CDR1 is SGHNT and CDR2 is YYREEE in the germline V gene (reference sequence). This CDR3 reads CASSTETGTNYGYTF. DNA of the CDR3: TGTGCCAGCAGCACCGAGACAGGGACTAACTATGGCTACACCTTC. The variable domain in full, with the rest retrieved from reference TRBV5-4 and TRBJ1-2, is ETGVTQSPTHLIKTRGQQVTLRCSSQSGHNTVSWYQQALGQGPQFIFQYYREEENGRGNFPPRFSGLQFPNYSSELNVNALELDDSALYLCASSTETGTNYGYTFGSGTRLTVV.

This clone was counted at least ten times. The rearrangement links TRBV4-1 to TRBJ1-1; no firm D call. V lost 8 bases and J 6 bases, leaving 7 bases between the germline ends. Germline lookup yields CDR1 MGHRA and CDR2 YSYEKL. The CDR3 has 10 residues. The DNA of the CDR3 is TGCGCCAGCGGTTATCCTGAAGCTTTCTTT. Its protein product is CASGYPEAFF.

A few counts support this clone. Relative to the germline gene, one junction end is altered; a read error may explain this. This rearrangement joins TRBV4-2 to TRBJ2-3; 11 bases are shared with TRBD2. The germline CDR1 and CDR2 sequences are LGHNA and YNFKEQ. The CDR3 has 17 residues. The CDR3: CASSQELAGASLDTQYF. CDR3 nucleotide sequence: TGTGCCAGCAGCCAAGAACTAGCGGGAGCGTCTTTAGATACGCAGTACTTT.

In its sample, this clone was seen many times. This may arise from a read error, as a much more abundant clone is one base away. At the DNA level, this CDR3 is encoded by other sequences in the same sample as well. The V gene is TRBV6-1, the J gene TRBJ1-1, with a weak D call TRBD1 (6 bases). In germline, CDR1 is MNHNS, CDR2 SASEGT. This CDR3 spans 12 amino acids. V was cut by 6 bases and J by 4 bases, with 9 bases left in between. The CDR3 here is CASSLRGTEAFF. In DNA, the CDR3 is TGTGCCAGCAGCCTCAGGGGCACTGAAGCTTTCTTT.

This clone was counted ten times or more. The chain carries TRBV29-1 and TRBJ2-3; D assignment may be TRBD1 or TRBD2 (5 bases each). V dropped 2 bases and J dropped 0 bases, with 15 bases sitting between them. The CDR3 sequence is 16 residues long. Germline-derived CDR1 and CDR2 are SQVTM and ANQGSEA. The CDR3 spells CSVESLAGGSTDTQYF. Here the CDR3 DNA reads TGCAGCGTTGAAAGCCTAGCTGGGGGAAGCACAGATACGCAGTATTTT.

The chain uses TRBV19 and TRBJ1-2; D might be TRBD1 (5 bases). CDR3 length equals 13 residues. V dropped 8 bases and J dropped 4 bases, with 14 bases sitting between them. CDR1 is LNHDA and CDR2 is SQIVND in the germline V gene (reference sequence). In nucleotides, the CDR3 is TGTGCCAGTGGGGACGCCGGGAGCTATGGCTACACCTTC. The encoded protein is CASGDAGSYGYTF.